A selection of T cell receptor beta chains follows, all from one sample in a study of early T cells in non-severe SARS-CoV-2 infection. TCRdb recomputed calls from the 5' RACE reads with MiXCR, one row per CDR3 protein. The sample includes around 50,000 distinct CDR3 sequences, over 8% seen only once; the top ten take 4.2%. Sequencing input: whole blood. The receptors come from an adult who was a healthcare worker with PCR-confirmed SARS-CoV-2 infection or an uninfected control (not recorded which). The CDR3 runs from the conserved cysteine through the conserved F or W. D genes are given only for firm matches. Some rows mark clone size as missing; the rest say once, few, many or name a class of expanded clone.

v_call	j_call	clone_size	d_call	cdr3_nt	cdr3_aa
TRBV29-1	TRBJ2-2	few	NA	TGCAGCGTTGTGAAGTCAGCCGGGGAGCTGTTTTTT	CSVVKSAGELFF
TRBV5-8	TRBJ2-2	many	NA	TGTGCCAGCAGCGTCGGACGTAACACCGGGGAGCTGTTTTTT	CASSVGRNTGELFF
TRBV20-1	TRBJ1-1	many	NA	TGCAGTGCGGGACGGACCAACACTGAAGCTTTCTTT	CSAGRTNTEAFF
TRBV7-2	TRBJ2-7	NA	NA	TGTGCCAGCAGGATAGGAGCGCTAATGGGGGAGCAGTACTTC	CASRIGALMGEQYF
TRBV12-5	TRBJ2-1	NA	NA	TGTGCTAGTGGTTTGTCGAGTTTCCATGAGCAGTTCTTC	CASGLSSFHEQFF
TRBV3-1	TRBJ2-2	many	NA	TGTGCCAGCCAAAGGGACCTGCTCTACGGGGAGCTGTTTTTT	CASQRDLLYGELFF
TRBV10-3	TRBJ1-1	many	NA	TGTGCCATCAGTTCGACGGACACTGAAGCTTTCTTT	CAISSTDTEAFF
TRBV20-1	TRBJ1-4	many	NA	TGCAGTGCTAGCGAGGAAATTAATGAAAAACTGTTTTTT	CSASEEINEKLFF
TRBV29-1	TRBJ1-1	many	NA	TGCAGCGTTCGGATTATGAACACTGAAGCTTTCTTT	CSVRIMNTEAFF
TRBV27	TRBJ1-1	many	NA	TGTGCCAGCAGTTTATATGAGCGAGGAGGGGAAGCTTTCTTT	CASSLYERGGEAFF
TRBV7-2	TRBJ1-1	many	NA	TGTGCCAGCAGCTTAGCGAAGTCGACTGAAGCTTTCTTT	CASSLAKSTEAFF
TRBV5-4	TRBJ2-5	NA	NA	TGTGCCAGCAGCTTGGTCAGCCAAGAGACCCAGTACTTC	CASSLVSQETQYF
TRBV7-9	TRBJ1-2	many	NA	TGTGCCAGCAGCTTAGCGGGCAGGGCAAACTATGGCTACACCTTC	CASSLAGRANYGYTF
TRBV6-2/TRBV6-3	TRBJ2-7	few	NA	TGTGCCAGCAGTTACTCGATGGTCCGACGGGGTGCCGACGAGCAGTACTTC	CASSYSMVRRGADEQYF
TRBV5-6	TRBJ2-3	many	TRBD2	TGTGCCAGCAGCTCACTAGCGGGGGGGCAAGATACGCAGTATTTT	CASSSLAGGQDTQYF
TRBV5-6	TRBJ2-1	many	NA	TGTGCCAGCAGCCCACCCGGGACTGAGGTTAGTGAGCAGTTCTTC	CASSPPGTEVSEQFF
TRBV20-1	TRBJ1-2	few	NA	TGCAGTGCTAGAGCCCCCGGGAAAGGCTACACCTTC	CSARAPGKGYTF
TRBV5-6	TRBJ1-2	many	NA	TGTGCCAGCAGCGTCCTCCAGGGCGCTTTAGCTAACTATGGCTACACCTTC	CASSVLQGALANYGYTF
TRBV19	TRBJ2-3	many	TRBD1	TGTGCCAGTAGTGGATCCCGGGACAGAGCCACAGATACGCAGTATTTT	CASSGSRDRATDTQYF
TRBV12-3/TRBV12-4	TRBJ1-6	few	NA	TGTGCCAGCAGACCAGAGTATAGCTCCTATAATTCACCCCTCCACTTT	CASRPEYSSYNSPLHF
TRBV5-1	TRBJ2-5	many	TRBD1	TGCGCCAGCAGCTTACAAACCGGGACAGGGGCTGGAGAGACCCAGTACTTC	CASSLQTGTGAGETQYF
TRBV6-6	TRBJ1-2	many	TRBD1	TGTGCCAGCAGTTATAGCCAGGGGGGAGCGACATACACCTTC	CASSYSQGGATYTF
TRBV4-3	TRBJ2-2	many	TRBD1	TGCGCCAGCAGCCAGCTCATAAACAGGGGACGGTCCGGGGAGCTGTTTTTT	CASSQLINRGRSGELFF
TRBV19	TRBJ2-2	many	NA	TGTGCCAGTCGAGAAGCGAACACCGGGGAGCTGTTTTTT	CASREANTGELFF
TRBV7-3	TRBJ2-1	NA	TRBD1	TGTGCCAGCAGCTTAACGGGGACAGGTGAGCAGTTCTTC	CASSLTGTGEQFF
TRBV5-4	TRBJ2-3	many	NA	TGTGCCAGCAGCTTAGCGGGAGATACGCAGTATTTT	CASSLAGDTQYF
TRBV7-2	TRBJ2-5	many	TRBD2	TGTGCCAGCAGCGGAGGGACTAGCGGTCAGACCCAGTACTTC	CASSGGTSGQTQYF
TRBV6-5	TRBJ2-1	many	TRBD2	TGTGCCAGCAGGATGACTAGCGGGAGGTCTTACAATGAGCAGTTCTTC	CASRMTSGRSYNEQFF
TRBV3-1	TRBJ2-2	few	NA	TGTGCCAGCAAGTACGGGGAAAACACCGGGGAGCTGTTTTTT	CASKYGENTGELFF
TRBV24-1	TRBJ2-2	few	NA	TGTGCCACCGCCGGGGGCACCGGGGAGCTGTTTTTT	CATAGGTGELFF
TRBV19	TRBJ2-7	many	NA	TGTGCCAGTAGAAACGGTTACGAGCAGTACTTC	CASRNGYEQYF
TRBV5-1	TRBJ2-7	many	NA	TGCGCCAGCAGCTTGGGTGGCGCCTCCTACGAGCAGTACTTC	CASSLGGASYEQYF
TRBV7-2	TRBJ1-2	many	NA	TGTGCCAGCAGCTTAGTGGGCAGCATTAACTATGGCTACACCTTC	CASSLVGSINYGYTF
TRBV7-2	TRBJ2-1	many	NA	TGTGCCAGCAGCTCCAGTCTCGCGGGTGAGCAGTTCTTC	CASSSSLAGEQFF
TRBV29-1	TRBJ1-1	many	TRBD1	TGCAGCGTCCCGGAGGGGGACAGGGCCTCTGAAGCTTTCTTT	CSVPEGDRASEAFF
TRBV25-1	TRBJ2-5	NA	NA	TGTGCCAGCAGTGAATTCGGGCAGGGGAATGAAAGGACCCAGTACTTC	CASSEFGQGNERTQYF
TRBV5-1	TRBJ2-3	many	NA	TGCGCCAGCAGAGTGGGGGTTAGCACAGATACGCAGTATTTT	CASRVGVSTDTQYF
TRBV5-1	TRBJ2-2	NA	NA	TGCGCCAGCAGCTTGGGACTAGCCGGGACAGCTTACACCGGGGAGCTGTTTTTT	CASSLGLAGTAYTGELFF
TRBV5-6	TRBJ2-3	NA	NA	TGTGCCAGCAGCTTGCGGGGAGGCGCAGATACGCAGTATTTT	CASSLRGGADTQYF
TRBV5-1	TRBJ1-4	many	NA	TGCGCCAGCAGCTTGTCGTCGCCTCCTGAAAAACTGTTTTTT	CASSLSSPPEKLFF
TRBV6-5	TRBJ1-2	many	NA	TGTGCCAGCAGTCCCGTTTTGGACTTCGACTATGGCTACACCTTC	CASSPVLDFDYGYTF
TRBV4-3	TRBJ2-7	few	NA	TGCGCCAGCAGCCAAGAGGAACGGGACGAGCAGTACTTC	CASSQEERDEQYF
TRBV6-4	TRBJ2-2	many	NA	TGTGCCAGCAGTGACTCGGCCGGGGAGCTGTTTTTT	CASSDSAGELFF
TRBV7-8	TRBJ2-3	few	NA	TGTGTCAGCAGCTTAGCGGTAGGGAACGAGGGAGATACGCAGTATTTT	CVSSLAVGNEGDTQYF
TRBV10-3	TRBJ1-4	many	TRBD1	TGTGCCATCAGAGGACAGGCCGGTGAAAAACTGTTTTTT	CAIRGQAGEKLFF
TRBV12-3/TRBV12-4	TRBJ2-3	NA	NA	TGTGCCAGCAGCTCGGGGGCGTGGGATACGCAGTATTTT	CASSSGAWDTQYF
TRBV18	TRBJ2-1	NA	TRBD1	TGTGCCAGCACTTCTGCAGGGGGAAATGAGCAGTTCTTC	CASTSAGGNEQFF
TRBV3-1	TRBJ2-3	NA	NA	TGTGCCAGCAGCCAAGGGGCGTATAGGGTGTCAGATACGCAGTATTTT	CASSQGAYRVSDTQYF
TRBV6-5	TRBJ1-1	many	NA	TGTGCCAGCAGGACTTTCAGCAACACTGAAGCTTTCTTT	CASRTFSNTEAFF
TRBV5-1	TRBJ2-7	many	TRBD1	TGCGCCAGCACCGGCACAGGGGGCTTATACGAGCAGTACTTC	CASTGTGGLYEQYF
TRBV6-1	TRBJ1-1	many	NA	TGTGCCAGCAGTGAAGTCCCTATCGGCACTGAAGCTTTCTTT	CASSEVPIGTEAFF
TRBV12-3/TRBV12-4	TRBJ2-1	many	TRBD2	TGTGCCAGCAGTCTACTAGCGGGAGCGAGTAATGAGCAGTTCTTC	CASSLLAGASNEQFF
TRBV6-1	TRBJ2-2	many	NA	TGTGCCAGCAGTGAAGCCGGGGGCGTGACGTCCGGGGAGCTGTTTTTT	CASSEAGGVTSGELFF
TRBV29-1	TRBJ1-1	few	NA	TGCAGCGTTGGCCGCGACACTGAAGCTTTCTTT	CSVGRDTEAFF
TRBV30	TRBJ2-1	few	TRBD2	TGTGCCTGGAGTTGGACTAGCGGGGTCTACAATGAGCAGTTCTTC	CAWSWTSGVYNEQFF